Included here is one T cell receptor beta chain sequence, with context. What it binds is unknown. The authors reverse transcribed roughly 0.5 to 1 ug RNA with random hexamers. It was immunoSEQ multiplex PCR that amplified TCR beta CDR3 across 54 Vbeta and 13 Jbeta. MiXCR was run by TCRdb on the immunoSEQ multiplex PCR reads, yielding one entry per CDR3 protein. The data show nearly 200,000 distinct CDR3 sequences, roughly 95% seen once. Each multiple sclerosis control was a treatment-naive patient with relapsing-remitting disease that was either stable or active. The CD8+ and CD4+ T cells were negatively isolated, with the TEMRA cells enriched by FACS. The V and J ends lost 2 bases and 3 bases respectively, with 6 bases between them. Germline V gene sequence: CDR1 DFQATT, CDR2 SNEGSKA (reference sequence). This CDR3 has 12 amino acids. This entry belongs to a study of CD8 T cells in Susac syndrome. General study findings and limits: It was acknowledged by the study that relatively few individuals were included in its TCR sequencing and HLA analysis.

The sequenced sample was CD4+ T cells from PBMCs. This chain links TRBV20-1 with TRBJ2-3; tentative D call: TRBD2 (6 bases). This receptor was identified in a human donor with multiple sclerosis. CDR3 residues: CSARSGTDTQYF. The CDR3 nucleotides are TGCAGTGCTAGAAGCGGGACAGATACGCAGTATTTT.